These 24 T cell receptor beta chains came from one sample sequenced in a study of STAT5B mutations in CD4+ large granular lymphocyte leukemia. Here immunoSEQ multiplex PCR was the method, and the copy in TCRdb shows in-frame clones only, minus some. Here the sample spans around 50,000 clones, around 82% being singletons. The sample taken for sequencing was CD4+ T cells from blood buffy coats. Every receptor here comes from a human donor in good health.

The J gene is TRBJ2-5, the V gene TRBV5-6; 7 positions match TRBD1. J was trimmed by 2 bases and V by 7 bases; bases with no gene match: 8. Germline V lookup: CDR1 SGHDT, CDR2 YYEEEE. The CDR3 contains 14 residues. Written as DNA, the CDR3 is TGTGCCAGCGCTCGGGACAGAAGACAAGAGACCCAGTACTTC. It is translated as CASARDRRQETQYF.

The DNA of the CDR3 is TGCGCCAGCAGCTTGGCAGGGACGGGAAACACCGGGGAGCTGTTTTTT. It yields the protein CASSLAGTGNTGELFF. The V call is TRBV5-1, the J call TRBJ2-2; tentatively, D is TRBD1 or TRBD2 (5 bases each). Germline values: CDR1 SGHRS, CDR2 YFSETQ. The V end was cut by 0 bases, the J end by 2 bases, with 11 bases between. The CDR3 is 16 amino acids. The complete variable domain, with remaining parts taken from reference TRBV5-1 and TRBJ2-2, reads KAGVTQTPRYLIKTRGQQVTLSCSPISGHRSVSWYQQTPGQGLQFLFEYFSETQRNKGNFPGRFSGRQFSNSRSEMNVSTLELGDSALYLCASSLAGTGNTGELFFGEGSRLTVL.

The chain couples TRBV7-9 to TRBJ2-3, with TRBD2 as a possible D gene (7 bases). This CDR3 has 14 amino acids. CDR1 and CDR2 from the germline V gene are SEHNR and FQNEAQ (reference sequence). V lost 5 bases to trimming and J lost 3 bases, with 12 bases between them. The CDR3 protein is CASSPGGRTDTQYF. In DNA form, the CDR3 reads TGTGCCAGCAGCCCCGGGGGGCGGACAGATACGCAGTATTTT.

The chain is built from TRBV27 and TRBJ1-4; a weak D match, TRBD1 (5 bases). Germline CDR1 reads MNHEY; CDR2 reads SMNVEV (reference sequence). The CDR3 is made up of 14 amino acids. V was trimmed by 6 bases and J by 8 bases, leaving 16 bases between them. The CDR3 here is CASRGPPEGEKLFF. CDR3 bases: TGTGCCAGCAGGGGACCCCCCGAGGGCGAAAAACTGTTTTTT.

V gene TRBV5-4 combines with J gene TRBJ2-5; D uncertain. The closer fit of TRBJ2-7 to the DNA end suggests the J call may be wrong. The V gene's germline CDR1 is SGHNT and CDR2 YYREEE (reference sequence). The length of the CDR3 is 12 residues. The CDR3 nucleotides read TGTGCCAGCAGTCGTGATTCCTACGAGCAGTACTTC. Its translation: CASSRDSYEQYF.

This clone has only a few counts. The J gene is TRBJ1-4, the V gene TRBV7-6, with D unclear. The CDR3 has 13 residues. Per germline, CDR1 SGHVS and CDR2 FNYEAQ. Trimming removed 3 bases at V and 5 bases at J, with 7 bases between. CDR3 sequence (DNA): TGTGCCAGCAGCTTTTGGGAGAATGAAAAACTGTTTTTT. This sequence encodes CASSFWENEKLFF.

This rearrangement joins TRBV19 to TRBJ1-5, with 8 nucleotides matching TRBD1. Trimming cost V 9 bases and J 2 bases; bases outside gene matches: 3. The germline gives CDR1 LNHDA, CDR2 SQIVND (reference sequence). The CDR3 is 13 residues long. The CDR3 sequence: CASTTGGNQPQHF. The CDR3 region has the DNA TGTGCCAGCACGACAGGGGGCAATCAGCCCCAGCATTTT.

The V call is TRBV11-2, the J call TRBJ1-2, with TRBD1 as a possible D gene (5 bases). CDR1 is SGHAT, CDR2 FQNNGV, per germline. Trimming stripped 4 bases from V and 4 bases from J, with 16 bases between. This CDR3 spans 15 amino acids. Written as DNA, the CDR3 is TGTGCCAGCAGCTCGCTCCTAACAGGAGGCTATGGCTACACCTTC. This codes for CASSSLLTGGYGYTF.

A few counts support this clone. J is TRBJ2-7 and V is TRBV5-1; 7 nucleotides align to TRBD1. Germline loops: CDR1 SGHRS, CDR2 YFSETQ. CDR3 length equals 13 residues. Trimming cost V 4 bases and J 5 bases; bases outside gene matches: 6. The CDR3 nucleotides are TGCGCCAGCAGCGTTATAACAGGGGACGAGCAGTACTTC. This sequence encodes CASSVITGDEQYF.

The genes are TRBV27 and TRBJ2-1; 7 bases line up with TRBD2. V was pared by 6 bases and J by 3 bases, with 2 bases of the junction left unmatched. Germline assignment: CDR1 MNHEY and CDR2 SMNVEV (reference sequence). The CDR3 totals 13 residues. CDR3 DNA sequence: TGTGCCAGCAGGCGGGGGTTCTACAATGAGCAGTTCTTC. It is translated as CASRRGFYNEQFF.

V is TRBV10-3 and J is TRBJ1-1; D remains ambiguous. The CDR3 runs to 13 residues. Germline assignment: CDR1 ENHRY and CDR2 SYGVKD. Trimming left V 7 bases short and J 1 base short, with 10 bases between. In DNA form, the CDR3 reads TGTGCCATCACGCGAATGGGGAACACTGAAGCTTTCTTT. Encoded protein: CAITRMGNTEAFF.

V and J are TRBV5-1 and TRBJ2-5, with TRBD1 matching over 7 bases. Losses at the gene ends were 0 bases for V and 1 base for J; bases not matched to a gene: 9. The CDR3 contains 17 residues. Germline V CDR1 and CDR2: SGHRS, YFSETQ. The DNA of the CDR3 is TGCGCCAGCAGCTTGGGGGCTACCGGGACAGCCCAAGAGACCCAGTACTTC. Translating gives CASSLGATGTAQETQYF.

With respect to this clone: This sample includes further DNA sequences coding for the same CDR3. The J gene is TRBJ2-1, the V gene TRBV2; D tentatively reads TRBD1 or TRBD2 (5 bases each). V was pared by 9 bases and J by 0 bases, with 9 bases between. This CDR3 contains 13 residues. Germline CDR1 reads SNHLY; CDR2 reads FYNNEI. The CDR3 protein is CARGRDSYNEQFF. DNA for the CDR3: TGTGCCAGGGGACGGGACTCCTACAATGAGCAGTTCTTC.

The chain joins TRBV5-4 to TRBJ2-7; TRBD2 matches 12 bases. Trimming removed 0 bases from V and 3 bases from J; junction bases left unmatched: 4. The CDR3 is 16 amino acids. CDR1 and CDR2 from the germline V gene are SGHNT and YYREEE (reference sequence). The CDR3 nucleotides read TGTGCCAGCAGCTTGGGGACTAGCGGGAATCTCTACGAGCAGTACTTC. Translation gives CASSLGTSGNLYEQYF.

This chain joins TRBV28 and TRBJ2-5, with a possible D match to TRBD1 (7 bases). Germline loops: CDR1 MDHEN, CDR2 SYDVKM. The V and J ends lost 9 bases and 2 bases respectively, with 19 bases between them. The CDR3 length is 15 residues. CDR3 nucleotide sequence: TGTGCCAGTCTTAAACCCGCAGGGGGGCAAGAGACCCAGTACTTC. Translated: CASLKPAGGQETQYF. The variable domain in full, with the rest retrieved from reference TRBV28 and TRBJ2-5, is DVKVTQSSRYLVKRTGEKVFLECVQDMDHENMFWYRQDPGLGLRLIYFSYDVKMKEKGDIPEGYSVSREKKERFSLILESASTNQTSMYLCASLKPAGGQETQYFGPGTRLLVL.

The chain has TRBV7-8 and TRBJ2-3, with a possible D match to TRBD2 (5 bases). The CDR3 has 15 residues. The V gene's germline CDR1 is SGHVS and CDR2 FQNEAQ. V was pared by 5 bases and J by 0 bases, with 12 bases between. CDR3: CASSKRGLSTDTQYF. In DNA form, the CDR3 reads TGTGCCAGCAGCAAACGCGGACTTAGCACAGATACGCAGTATTTT.

J is TRBJ2-3 and V is TRBV4-1; 7 bases are shared with TRBD2. V trimming: 4 bases; J trimming: 3 bases; junction bases outside the gene matches: 1. From germline, CDR1 is MGHRA and CDR2 YSYEKL. There are 13 residues in the CDR3. DNA of the CDR3: TGCGCCAGCAGCCGGGAGGGGACAGATACGCAGTATTTT. This sequence encodes CASSREGTDTQYF.

The V gene is TRBV10-3, the J gene TRBJ2-1; 9 positions match TRBD2. The V gene end was trimmed by 0 bases and the J gene end by 4 bases; junction bases not matched to a gene: 7. The length of the CDR3 is 17 residues. Germline V gene data show CDR1 as ENHRY and CDR2 as SYGVKD. The CDR3 region is CAISESGGRARYNEQFF. The CDR3 nucleotides are TGTGCCATCAGTGAGTCGGGCGGGAGGGCCCGATACAATGAGCAGTTCTTC.

The chain couples TRBV5-6 to TRBJ1-4; D possibly corresponds to TRBD1 (5 bases). Trimming cost V 3 bases and J 5 bases, with 17 bases left between them. CDR3 size: 16 residues. Per germline, CDR1 SGHDT and CDR2 YYEEEE. The CDR3 DNA sequence: TGTGCCAGCAGCTCCACCGGGACCGACCCAAATGAAAAACTGTTTTTT. Amino acid sequence: CASSSTGTDPNEKLFF.

This clone was counted only a few times. This chain joins TRBV19 and TRBJ1-4, with 7 positions matching TRBD1. This CDR3 comprises 13 residues. V trimming: 10 bases; J trimming: 4 bases; junction bases outside the gene matches: 6. The V gene's germline CDR1 is LNHDA and CDR2 SQIVND (reference sequence). The CDR3 bases are TGTGCCACTTCGGGACAGTTTAATGAAAAACTGTTTTTT. Translation gives CATSGQFNEKLFF.

The DNA of the CDR3 is TGTGCCAGCAGACCGGGACAATTGGGCTCCTACGAGCAGTACTTC. This codes for CASRPGQLGSYEQYF. V is TRBV6-1 and J is TRBJ2-7, with D possibly matching TRBD1 (6 bases). The germline V and J ends were trimmed by 6 bases and 0 bases, with 15 bases remaining between them. Per the germline V gene, CDR1 is MNHNS and CDR2 is SASEGT. This CDR3 is 15 amino acids long.

CDR3 DNA sequence: TGTGCCAGCAGTAGGGGACTAGCCAAAAAAACATTTCAGTACTTC. Amino acids: CASSRGLAKKTFQYF. The V and J genes are TRBV6-5 and TRBJ2-4; 9 bases map to TRBD2. Germline assignment: CDR1 MNHEY and CDR2 SVGAGI. Trimming at V came to 5 bases and at J to 11 bases, leaving 13 bases not matched to a gene. This CDR3 is 15 amino acids long.

The V call is TRBV2, the J call TRBJ1-1; D uncertain. The CDR3 runs 12 residues. Germline V gene sequence: CDR1 SNHLY, CDR2 FYNNEI. V was trimmed by 6 bases and J by 8 bases, leaving 13 bases between them. The CDR3 reads CASSTVPREAFF. The CDR3 DNA is TGTGCCAGCAGCACAGTCCCTCGGGAAGCTTTCTTT. Complete variable domain (other parts from reference TRBV2 and TRBJ1-1): EPEVTQTPSHQVTQMGQEVILRCVPISNHLYFYWYRQILGQKVEFLVSFYNNEISEKSEIFDDQFSVERPDGSNFTLKIRSTKLEDSAMYFCASSTVPREAFFGQGTRLTVV.

The chain couples TRBV6-6 to TRBJ2-2; D unresolved. The V gene's germline CDR1 is MNHNY and CDR2 SVGAGI (reference sequence). V was trimmed by 10 bases and J by 3 bases, leaving 12 bases between them. The CDR3 sequence is 13 residues long. CDR3 in DNA: TGTGCCATCGGCCAGGCTTACACCGGGGAGCTGTTTTTT. Encoded protein: CAIGQAYTGELFF.